The 31 T cell receptor beta chains reported below all come from one sample, sequenced in a study of T-cell memory formation after mild COVID-19. MiXCR, applied by TCRdb to the 5' RACE reads, yields one record per CDR3 protein. The repertoire has about 350,000 distinct CDR3 sequences, roughly an eighth of them found once; the top ten carry around a fifth. The sequenced sample consisted of PBMCs or a T cell subset sorted from them (not recorded which). The receptors come from a man younger than 30 who had mild COVID-19 (a few samples of this study predate the infection). Cell type and time point are not known.

The sample holds many counts of this clonotype. The chain is built from TRBV20-1 and TRBJ1-5; D is perhaps TRBD1 (5 bases). This CDR3 has 12 residues. V was trimmed by 3 bases and J by 3 bases, leaving 6 bases between them. Germline-derived CDR1 and CDR2 are DFQATT and SNEGSKA (reference sequence). The CDR3 here is CSARDNNQPQHF. CDR3 coding DNA: TGCAGTGCTAGGGACAACAATCAGCCCCAGCATTTT.

This clonotype showed up just a few times. This chain links TRBV5-4 with TRBJ2-1; D uncertain. The V and J ends lost 0 bases and 7 bases respectively, with 17 bases between them. CDR1 is SGHNT, CDR2 YYREEE, per germline (reference sequence). The length of the CDR3 is 16 residues. CDR3 coding DNA: TGTGCCAGCAGCTTGGACAGTCGTACGGCGGTTAATGAGCAGTTCTTC. It specifies CASSLDSRTAVNEQFF.

The chain recombines TRBV12-3 or TRBV12-4 with TRBJ1-1; TRBD1 matches at 7 bases. The CDR3 sequence is 16 residues long. The V segment lost 2 bases and the J segment 1 base; nucleotides outside the gene matches: 7. As DNA, the CDR3 is TGTGCCAGCAGTTTACAACCGAGGACAGGGAACACTGAAGCTTTCTTT. Its translation: CASSLQPRTGNTEAFF.

In its sample, this clonotype was seen many times. This chain joins TRBV5-1 and TRBJ2-3; the D is unclear. The germline V gene encodes CDR1 SGHRS and CDR2 YFSETQ. Deletions cut 1 base from V and 3 bases from J, with 6 bases between. The CDR3 covers 13 residues. The CDR3 DNA is TGCGCCAGCAGCTTGTTGCTGACAGATACGCAGTATTTT. This translates into CASSLLLTDTQYF.

This clonotype showed up just a few times. J is TRBJ2-5 and V is TRBV7-2, with 10 bases that match TRBD2. V dropped 5 bases and J dropped 4; count of bases not matched to a gene: 10. CDR3 size: 16 residues. Germline V CDR1 and CDR2: SGHTA, FQGNSA. The CDR3 spells CASSTGTSVWGETQYF. CDR3 DNA: TGTGCCAGCAGCACCGGGACTAGCGTTTGGGGAGAGACCCAGTACTTC.

The chain employs TRBV7-2 and TRBJ2-3; D unresolved. The CDR3 runs to 14 residues. In germline, CDR1 is SGHTA, CDR2 FQGNSA. Trimming stripped 2 bases from V and 6 bases from J, with 12 bases between. CDR3: CASSLFLIGDTQYF. For the CDR3, the DNA is TGTGCCAGCAGCTTATTCCTGATCGGTGATACGCAGTATTTT.

This clonotype was seen more than once but under ten times. The chain employs TRBV2 and TRBJ2-1; D is unclear. The germline V gene encodes CDR1 SNHLY and CDR2 FYNNEI. V lost 7 bases to trimming and J lost 8 bases, with 21 bases between them. The CDR3 loop spans 15 amino acids. The CDR3 DNA sequence: TGTGCCAGCACCTTTTTGAGTGGGGTTGACGATGAGCAGTTCTTC. Its protein is CASTFLSGVDDEQFF.

This clonotype was seen a few times. V usage is TRBV7-2 and J usage is TRBJ2-3; 11 bases line up with TRBD2. Germline CDR1 reads SGHTA; CDR2 reads FQGNSA. The CDR3 sequence is 15 residues long. The ends lost 4 bases at V and 4 bases at J; junction bases unmatched: 4. The DNA of the CDR3 is TGTGCCAGCAGCTCGGGACTAGCGGTAGCAGATACGCAGTATTTT. Residues: CASSSGLAVADTQYF.

This rearrangement joins TRBV12-3 or TRBV12-4 to TRBJ1-1; D is uncertain. The ends were cut back, 2 bases at V and 2 bases at J, with 9 bases in the middle. The CDR3 has 14 amino acids. In DNA, the CDR3 is TGTGCCAGCAGTTTAACATCCCCCAACACTGAAGCTTTCTTT. Translated, it gives CASSLTSPNTEAFF.

This chain links TRBV10-3 with TRBJ2-7; D ambiguous. V lost 0 bases to trimming and J lost 0 bases, with 12 bases between them. Germline V gene lookup returns CDR1 ENHRY and CDR2 SYGVKD. The CDR3 is 16 residues long. The CDR3 loop is CAISESIGRNSYEQYV. As DNA, the CDR3 is TGTGCCATCAGTGAGTCGATAGGAAGAAACTCCTACGAGCAGTACGTC.

The chain recombines TRBV12-3 or TRBV12-4 with TRBJ2-5, with D uncertain. The V and J ends lost 3 bases and 5 bases respectively, with 7 bases between them. This CDR3 comprises 12 residues. In nucleotides, the CDR3 is TGTGCCAGCAGTTTGTGGGTTGAGACCCAGTACTTC. It translates to CASSLWVETQYF.

This clonotype was recorded once. V and J are TRBV6-6 and TRBJ1-2; no definite D call. The CDR3 contains 13 residues. V dropped 4 bases and J dropped 6 bases, with 12 bases sitting between them. Looked up from germline, CDR1 is MNHNY and CDR2 is SVGAGI (reference sequence). The CDR3 DNA reads as TGTGCCAGCAGTTCGACCACCCTTGATGGCTACACCTTC. This sequence encodes CASSSTTLDGYTF.

This clonotype turned up a few times. This chain uses TRBV29-1 with TRBJ2-3, with no clear D. Germline V gene sequence: CDR1 SQVTM, CDR2 ANQGSEA. Trimming shortened V by 3 bases and J by 4 bases, and 11 bases separated the two germline ends. CDR3 size: 13 residues. CDR3 sequence: CSVDGPNADTQYF. The CDR3 coding sequence is TGCAGCGTTGATGGGCCTAATGCAGATACGCAGTATTTT.

The chain couples TRBV4-1 to TRBJ2-5; D might be TRBD1 (5 bases). Between the trimmed V and J ends, which lost 1 base and 3 bases, there was a span of 15 bases. Germline lookup yields CDR1 MGHRA and CDR2 YSYEKL. The CDR3 consists of 16 residues. CDR3 amino acids: CASSQGGVRREETQYF. For the CDR3, the DNA is TGCGCCAGCAGCCAAGGTGGGGTCCGCAGGGAAGAGACCCAGTACTTC.

This clonotype was counted at least ten times. The chain employs TRBV6-5 and TRBJ2-1; D is unresolved. V lost 5 bases to trimming and J lost 6 bases, with 20 bases between them. This CDR3 comprises 16 residues. The germline CDR1 and CDR2 sequences are MNHEY and SVGAGI. The CDR3 sequence: CASSPSRWRTLNEQFF. CDR3 DNA sequence: TGTGCCAGCAGTCCCTCCCGATGGCGGACCCTCAATGAGCAGTTCTTC.

This clonotype was counted only a few times. This rearrangement joins TRBV7-9 to TRBJ1-1; TRBD1 aligns across 10 bases. V dropped 7 bases and J dropped 5; count of bases not matched to a gene: 7. Germline assignment: CDR1 SEHNR and CDR2 FQNEAQ (reference sequence). This CDR3 spans 14 amino acids. Here the CDR3 DNA reads TGTGCCAGCACCGGGGACAGGGGATGGACTGAAGCTTTCTTT. Translated, it gives CASTGDRGWTEAFF.

The J gene is TRBJ1-1, the V gene TRBV6-6, with a weak D call TRBD1 (6 bases). Germline CDR1 and CDR2: MNHNY and SVGAGI (reference sequence). The CDR3 covers 14 residues. Trimming took 4 bases from V and 2 from J, leaving 11 bases between them. CDR3 region: CASSSQDRNTEAFF. As DNA, the CDR3 is TGTGCCAGCAGTTCCCAGGACAGAAACACTGAAGCTTTCTTT.

This clonotype has more than one count but fewer than ten. The V gene is TRBV2, the J gene TRBJ1-6; D call uncertain. Germline V gene data show CDR1 as SNHLY and CDR2 as FYNNEI. V lost 4 bases to trimming and J lost 10 bases, with 11 bases between them. This CDR3 contains 13 residues. CDR3 in DNA: TGTGCCAGCAGTGCTGAGTCTCGGTCACCCCTCCACTTT. Residues: CASSAESRSPLHF.

This clonotype was observed a handful of times. J is TRBJ1-1 and V is TRBV14; possibly TRBD1 for D (5 bases). The ends were cut back, 7 bases at V and 1 base at J, with 19 bases in the middle. Germline V lookup: CDR1 SGHDN, CDR2 FVKESK. The CDR3 spans 16 residues. The chain's CDR3 is CASTKGSGAGNTEAFF. As DNA, the CDR3 is TGTGCCAGCACCAAAGGGTCCGGGGCGGGGAACACTGAAGCTTTCTTT. Full variable domain (outside the CDR3, taken from reference TRBV14 and TRBJ1-1): EAGVTQFPSHSVIEKGQTVTLRCDPISGHDNLYWYRRVMGKEIKFLLHFVKESKQDESGMPNNRFLAERTGGTYSTLKVQPAELEDSGVYFCASTKGSGAGNTEAFFGQGTRLTVV.

This clonotype was counted only a few times. V is TRBV6-5 and J is TRBJ1-1, with D perhaps TRBD1 (5 bases). This CDR3 contains 14 residues. The germline V and J ends were trimmed by 7 bases and 4 bases, with 16 bases remaining between them. The V gene's germline CDR1 is MNHEY and CDR2 SVGAGI. This chain's CDR3 is CASTPSGGSTEAFF. The DNA of the CDR3 is TGTGCCAGCACCCCCTCCGGGGGAAGCACTGAAGCTTTCTTT.

This clonotype has only a few counts. The rearrangement uses TRBV3-1 and TRBJ2-1, with 8 bases lining up with TRBD2. The CDR3 consists of 17 residues. Germline lookup yields CDR1 LGHDT and CDR2 YNNKEL (reference sequence). V was pared by 0 bases and J by 7 bases, with 11 bases of the junction left unmatched. CDR3 in amino acids: CASSQDGGGGGGNEQFF. CDR3 nucleotides: TGTGCCAGCAGCCAAGATGGGGGAGGCGGCGGGGGGAATGAGCAGTTCTTC.

J is TRBJ2-1 and V is TRBV6-5; perhaps TRBD1 as D (6 bases). The germline gives CDR1 MNHEY, CDR2 SVGAGI. Trimming took 2 bases from V and 6 from J, leaving 17 bases between them. This CDR3 comprises 16 residues. The CDR3 DNA reads TGTGCCAGCAGTTACGGTACGGGGACATCGGCCAATGAGCAGTTCTTC. It encodes CASSYGTGTSANEQFF.

The CDR3 DNA is TGTGCCAGCAGCTTCGGACTAGGCGCGGGCACAGATACGCAGTATTTT. It codes for CASSFGLGAGTDTQYF. The chain employs TRBV7-2 and TRBJ2-3, with TRBD2 matching over 7 bases. Looked up from germline, CDR1 is SGHTA and CDR2 is FQGNSA. The CDR3 runs to 16 residues. V dropped 3 bases and J dropped 1; count of bases not matched to a gene: 7.

Many counts were recorded for this clonotype. The chain recombines TRBV7-2 with TRBJ1-2; D is unresolved. The CDR3 is 16 residues long. Germline V gene lookup returns CDR1 SGHTA and CDR2 FQGNSA. V lost 3 bases and J lost 5, with 19 bases in between. CDR3 loop: CASSFTVNPDSYGYTF. CDR3 sequence (DNA): TGTGCCAGCAGCTTTACCGTTAACCCAGATTCATATGGCTACACCTTC.

The chain is built from TRBV9 and TRBJ2-3; D is unresolved. Trimming cost V 4 bases and J 4 bases, with 13 bases left between them. CDR1 and CDR2 from the germline V gene are SGDLS and YYNGEE. CDR3 length: 14 residues. The CDR3 protein is CASSPGGWADTQYF. CDR3 DNA sequence: TGTGCCAGCAGCCCCGGCGGTTGGGCAGATACGCAGTATTTT. Variable domain in full (rest from reference TRBV9 and TRBJ2-3): DSGVTQTPKHLITATGQRVTLRCSPRSGDLSVYWYQQSLDQGLQFLIQYYNGEERAKGNILERFSAQQFPDLHSELNLSSLELGDSALYFCASSPGGWADTQYFGPGTRLTVL.

The chain recombines TRBV4-3 with TRBJ2-7; 8 bases are a match to TRBD1. The CDR3 consists of 15 residues. The germline gives CDR1 LGHNA, CDR2 YSLEER. The V and J ends lost 0 bases and 2 bases, in that order; junction bases with no gene match: 3. This chain's CDR3 is CASSQEDRVTYEQYF. CDR3 coding DNA: TGCGCCAGCAGCCAAGAGGACAGGGTAACCTACGAGCAGTACTTC.

This clonotype was detected only a few times. Mismatch with germline at one junction end may stem from a read error. This sequence joins TRBV7-7 and TRBJ2-1; 8 bases are shared with TRBD2. This CDR3 region has 16 residues. CDR1 is SSHAT and CDR2 is FNYEAQ in the germline V gene (reference sequence). The CDR3 bases are TGTGCTAGCAGCTTAGTGGCGGGGGGCTCCTACAATGAGCAGTTCTTC. Protein: CASSLVAGGSYNEQFF.

The sample holds a few counts of this clonotype. The V gene is TRBV5-8, the J gene TRBJ1-4; D may be TRBD1 (6 bases). CDR1 SGHTS and CDR2 YDEGEE come from the germline V gene. Trimming shortened V by 4 bases and J by 5 bases, and 15 bases separated the two germline ends. CDR3 length equals 15 residues. The CDR3 bases are TGTGCCAGCAGCCCGGGAGGTGGGGGCAATGAAAAACTGTTTTTT. It translates to CASSPGGGGNEKLFF.

This clonotype has a handful of counts. The genes are TRBV27 and TRBJ1-1; D is undetermined. Germline V gene lookup returns CDR1 MNHEY and CDR2 SMNVEV (reference sequence). This CDR3 contains 15 residues. V gave up 2 bases and J gave up 4 bases, with 14 bases separating them. CDR3 bases: TGTGCCAGCAGTTTAAGCTCCGCCTTGGTCACTGAAGCTTTCTTT. It is translated as CASSLSSALVTEAFF.

The chain links TRBV5-1 to TRBJ1-1; 11 bases are a match to TRBD1. Germline V lookup: CDR1 SGHRS, CDR2 YFSETQ. The CDR3 totals 14 residues. After removal of 4 bases from V and 5 bases from J, the junction contained 4 bases not matched to a gene. CDR3 protein: CASSKDRGQTEAFF. In DNA, the CDR3 is TGCGCCAGCAGCAAGGACAGGGGGCAAACTGAAGCTTTCTTT.

The CDR3 sequence: CASSSSRDSEQYV. The CDR3 DNA reads TGTGCCAGCAGTTCGTCCCGGGACAGCGAGCAGTACGTC. The gene calls are TRBV28 and TRBJ2-7; 7 bases are a match to TRBD1. Germline values: CDR1 MDHEN, CDR2 SYDVKM. The CDR3 is 13 residues long. V was clipped by 4 bases and J by 6 bases; unmatched bases: 6.